This T cell receptor (beta chain) was identified during a study of T cells in Graves' hyperthyroidism and ophthalmopathy. Study results and caveats: Most thyroid clonotypes expanded above 0.001 were also detected in blood.

J lost 8 bases, V lost 2 bases, and 14 bases had no gene match. Germline loops: CDR1 MNHEY, CDR2 SMNVEV (reference sequence). This CDR3 contains 18 residues. Turning to this clonotype: The antigen remains unidentified.

TCR beta CDR3 regions were amplified from RNA transcripts. TCR CDR3 underwent first-round RT-PCR with the HTBI primer set. TCRdb redid the calling of the multiplex PCR reads with MiXCR, one entry per CDR3 protein. This table has about 740,000 distinct CDR3 sequences, 12% to 15% appearing once. The chain has TRBV27 and TRBJ2-1, with 11 bases aligning to TRBD2. The clonotype comes from a woman between 18 and 29 years old with Graves' hyperthyroidism. Specimen: blood. CDR3 nucleotides: TGTGCCAGCAGTTTAAGTCAGACTAGCGGGACCGCTAGTGATGAGCAGTTCTTC. Translating gives CASSLSQTSGTASDEQFF.